These T cell receptor beta chains were read from a single sample in a study of blood T cell repertoires in COVID-19. Method: immunoSEQ multiplex PCR; TCRdb's copy keeps in-frame clones and lacks some. The sample lists 150,000 to 200,000 clones, 82% occurring once. Sequencing input: peripheral blood. These receptors originate from a woman aged 80 or over with acute or convalescent COVID-19. The CDR3 runs from the conserved cysteine through the conserved F or W. Each record gives: clone size, V gene, D gene, CDR3 length, J gene, CDR3 DNA, CDR3 protein. D genes are given only for firm matches. Clone size is shown for a subset of rows, as once, few, many or a class of expanded clone.

size: -; V: TRBV4-1; D: -; length: 15; J: TRBJ1-2; DNA: TGCGCCAGCAGCCAAGTTAACGTGCGAAACTATGGCTACACCTTC; CDR3: CASSQVNVRNYGYTF
size: -; V: TRBV29-1; D: -; length: 12; J: TRBJ2-5; DNA: TGCAGCGCCCCGGACTACCAAGAGACCCAGTACTTC; CDR3: CSAPDYQETQYF
size: -; V: TRBV19; D: TRBD2; length: 13; J: TRBJ2-1; DNA: TGTGCCAGTAGTCCGACTAGCGGGAATGAGCAGTTCTTC; CDR3: CASSPTSGNEQFF
size: -; V: TRBV11-2; D: TRBD1; length: 13; J: TRBJ1-1; DNA: TGTGCCAGCAGCCCGGACAGGGGCACTGAAGCTTTCTTT; CDR3: CASSPDRGTEAFF
size: few; V: TRBV27; D: TRBD1; length: 14; J: TRBJ2-7; DNA: TGTGCCAGCAGTTTATCCAGGGGGCTGGGGGAGCAGTACTTC; CDR3: CASSLSRGLGEQYF
size: -; V: TRBV2; D: TRBD1; length: 17; J: TRBJ1-2; DNA: TGTGCCAGCAGTGAAGCCGAGTACAGGGGAAATAGCTATGGCTACACCTTC; CDR3: CASSEAEYRGNSYGYTF
size: -; V: TRBV5-1; D: TRBD1; length: 15; J: TRBJ2-3; DNA: TGCGCCAGCAGCTTACAGGACAGGGGAACAGATACGCAGTATTTT; CDR3: CASSLQDRGTDTQYF
size: -; V: TRBV5-5; D: -; length: 16; J: TRBJ2-7; DNA: TGTGCCAGCAGCCTTAGGGGGGGGCCCGACTCCTACGAGCAGTACTTC; CDR3: CASSLRGGPDSYEQYF
size: -; V: TRBV3-1/TRBV3-2; D: TRBD1; length: 15; J: TRBJ2-2; DNA: TGTGCCAGCAGCCCGACAGGGGGGAAAGGCGGGGAGCTGTTTTTT; CDR3: CASSPTGGKGGELFF
size: -; V: TRBV10-3; D: TRBD2; length: 15; J: TRBJ2-1; DNA: TGTGCCATCAACCAGGGACTAGCGGTTTACAATGAGCAGTTCTTC; CDR3: CAINQGLAVYNEQFF
size: -; V: TRBV4-1; D: TRBD2; length: 18; J: TRBJ2-2; DNA: TGCGCCAGCAGCCACCCGCTGGTAGCGGGTGCGAACACCGGGGAGCTGTTTTTT; CDR3: CASSHPLVAGANTGELFF
size: -; V: TRBV6-2/TRBV6-3; D: TRBD2; length: 15; J: TRBJ2-2; DNA: TGTGCCAGCAGGCCTAGCGGGAAGGACACCGGGGAGCTGTTTTTT; CDR3: CASRPSGKDTGELFF
size: -; V: TRBV4-1; D: TRBD2; length: 17; J: TRBJ2-1; DNA: TGCGCCAGCAGCCAAGATCCTCCCGGGAGGGCCTACAATGAGCAGTTCTTC; CDR3: CASSQDPPGRAYNEQFF
size: -; V: TRBV6-5; D: TRBD2; length: 13; J: TRBJ2-7; DNA: TGTGCCAGTACTAGCGGGAGCCCCTACGAGCAGTACTTC; CDR3: CASTSGSPYEQYF
size: -; V: TRBV27; D: TRBD1; length: 17; J: TRBJ1-2; DNA: TGTGCCAGCAGTTTATGGGGGACAGGGGAAGGGATCTATGGCTACACCTTC; CDR3: CASSLWGTGEGIYGYTF
size: few; V: TRBV10-3; D: TRBD1; length: 17; J: TRBJ2-1; DNA: TGTGCCATCAGGACCGTGTCGGGGGGACAGGGTGACAATGAGCAGTTCTTC; CDR3: CAIRTVSGGQGDNEQFF
size: -; V: TRBV27; D: -; length: 13; J: TRBJ1-6; DNA: TGTGCCAGCAGTTTATCACTCAATTCACCCCTCCACTTT; CDR3: CASSLSLNSPLHF
size: -; V: TRBV2; D: -; length: 14; J: TRBJ2-7; DNA: TGTGCCAGCAGTGAAGCGGCAGAACCCTACGAGCAGTACTTC; CDR3: CASSEAAEPYEQYF
size: -; V: TRBV27; D: TRBD1; length: 15; J: TRBJ2-7; DNA: TGTGCCAGCAGCCCGGCAAGGGTCGACAGGGACGAGCAGTACTTC; CDR3: CASSPARVDRDEQYF
size: -; V: TRBV5-1; D: -; length: 15; J: TRBJ2-2; DNA: TGCGCCAGCAGCTTGGGGATTAGCGGCACCGGGGAGCTGTTTTTT; CDR3: CASSLGISGTGELFF
size: few; V: TRBV2; D: -; length: 15; J: TRBJ1-5; DNA: TGTGCCAGCAGTGATTTGGGCGGGCCCAATCAGCCCCAGCATTTT; CDR3: CASSDLGGPNQPQHF
size: -; V: TRBV6-1; D: -; length: 15; J: TRBJ2-5; DNA: TGTGCCAGCAGTGAATACCTGGCAGTCCAAGAGACCCAGTACTTC; CDR3: CASSEYLAVQETQYF
size: -; V: TRBV6-5; D: TRBD2; length: 15; J: TRBJ2-3; DNA: TGTGCCAGCAGTTACCGGGCGGGAGACACAGATACGCAGTATTTT; CDR3: CASSYRAGDTDTQYF
size: -; V: TRBV2; D: -; length: 15; J: TRBJ2-1; DNA: TGTGCCAGCAGTCCCCGGGAGAGGTCGGGCAATGAGCAGTTCTTC; CDR3: CASSPRERSGNEQFF
size: -; V: TRBV6-5; D: -; length: 16; J: TRBJ2-2; DNA: TGTGCCAGCAGTTACGCGGACAGACTTAACACCGGGGAGCTGTTTTTT; CDR3: CASSYADRLNTGELFF
size: -; V: TRBV2; D: -; length: 13; J: TRBJ2-7; DNA: TGTGCCAGCCTCGGCGGGGTATCCTACGAGCAGTACTTC; CDR3: CASLGGVSYEQYF
size: -; V: TRBV5-4; D: TRBD2; length: 15; J: TRBJ2-2; DNA: TGTGCCAGCAGCTTCGGGACTAGCGGAAACGGGGAGCTGTTTTTT; CDR3: CASSFGTSGNGELFF
size: -; V: TRBV19; D: -; length: 13; J: TRBJ2-7; DNA: TGTGCCAGTAGCCCCCGACTATTTTACGAGCAGTACTTC; CDR3: CASSPRLFYEQYF
size: -; V: TRBV5-1; D: TRBD2; length: 15; J: TRBJ2-1; DNA: TGCGCCAGCAGCCCGCTGGGGACTAGCCACAATGAGCAGTTCTTC; CDR3: CASSPLGTSHNEQFF
size: -; V: TRBV5-1; D: TRBD1; length: 13; J: TRBJ2-7; DNA: TGCGCCAGCAGGCTACAGGGGTCCTACGAGCAGTACTTC; CDR3: CASRLQGSYEQYF
size: once; V: TRBV2; D: TRBD2; length: 14; J: TRBJ2-7; DNA: TGTGCCAGCCAGGGGGGGCTAGCGGGAACCAAGCAGTACTTC; CDR3: CASQGGLAGTKQYF
size: -; V: TRBV9; D: TRBD2; length: 18; J: TRBJ2-2; DNA: TGTGCCAGCAGCGCAATGATCCCGGGACTAGGGGGCACCGGGGAGCTGTTTTTT; CDR3: CASSAMIPGLGGTGELFF
size: -; V: TRBV6-2/TRBV6-3; D: -; length: 16; J: TRBJ2-1; DNA: TGTGCCAGCAGTTACGACGAGTGGGCTCTGAGTAATGAGCAGTTCTTC; CDR3: CASSYDEWALSNEQFF
size: -; V: TRBV6-5; D: TRBD1; length: 15; J: TRBJ2-2; DNA: TGTGCCAGCAGTTTCGACAGGGGGCTAACCGGGGAGCTGTTTTTT; CDR3: CASSFDRGLTGELFF
size: -; V: TRBV11-2; D: TRBD1; length: 14; J: TRBJ1-2; DNA: TGTGCCAGCAGCGATCCCAACAGGGGAAGCGGCTACACCTTC; CDR3: CASSDPNRGSGYTF
size: -; V: TRBV3-1/TRBV3-2; D: -; length: 13; J: TRBJ2-1; DNA: TGTGCCAGCAGCTTTCCTTCGAGCAATGAGCAGTTCTTC; CDR3: CASSFPSSNEQFF
size: -; V: TRBV5-6; D: TRBD2; length: 14; J: TRBJ2-1; DNA: TGTGCCAGCAGCTTAAGTCTAGCGGACAATGAGCAGTTCTTC; CDR3: CASSLSLADNEQFF
size: -; V: TRBV18; D: -; length: 13; J: TRBJ1-1; DNA: TGTGCCAGCTCGAACAATCTAGGCACTGAAGCTTTCTTT; CDR3: CASSNNLGTEAFF
size: few; V: TRBV19; D: TRBD1; length: 15; J: TRBJ2-7; DNA: TGTGCCAGTAGTCTCCCTGGACAGGGTTTCTACGAGCAGTACTTC; CDR3: CASSLPGQGFYEQYF
size: -; V: TRBV28; D: TRBD1; length: 14; J: TRBJ1-1; DNA: TGTGCCAGCAGTTCGGGACAGGCGAACACTGAAGCTTTCTTT; CDR3: CASSSGQANTEAFF
size: -; V: TRBV4-1; D: TRBD1; length: 16; J: TRBJ1-5; DNA: TGCGCCAGCAGCCCCATGCCGGACAGGGTGGGTCAGCCCCAGCATTTT; CDR3: CASSPMPDRVGQPQHF
size: -; V: TRBV5-4; D: -; length: 14; J: TRBJ2-7; DNA: TGTGCCAGCAGCTTTAGAGGGGGGGCCTACGAGCAGTACTTC; CDR3: CASSFRGGAYEQYF
size: -; V: TRBV2; D: -; length: 13; J: TRBJ2-1; DNA: TGTGCCAGCAGGGAGGACTACCACAATGAGCAGTTCTTC; CDR3: CASREDYHNEQFF
size: -; V: TRBV5-4; D: -; length: 15; J: TRBJ1-4; DNA: TGTGCCAGCAGCACCGGGACACCGCCGAGAGAAAAACTGTTTTTT; CDR3: CASSTGTPPREKLFF
size: -; V: TRBV12-2; D: -; length: 18; J: TRBJ2-7; DNA: TGTGCAAGTCGCTTAGCGATGTACGGGGACTTAACCTCCTACGAGCAGTACTTC; CDR3: CASRLAMYGDLTSYEQYF
size: -; V: TRBV19; D: -; length: 15; J: TRBJ2-3; DNA: TGTGCCAGTAGTATAGACCAGGACTGGCGGGATACGCAGTATTTT; CDR3: CASSIDQDWRDTQYF
size: -; V: TRBV18; D: TRBD1; length: 14; J: TRBJ1-2; DNA: TGTGCCAGCTCACCGGGACAGGGTATCTATGGCTACACCTTC; CDR3: CASSPGQGIYGYTF
size: once; V: TRBV11-3; D: TRBD2; length: 17; J: TRBJ2-2; DNA: TGTGCCAGCAGCCTTGGGACTAGCGGGGGAGGTGCCGGGGAGCTGTTTTTT; CDR3: CASSLGTSGGGAGELFF
size: once; V: TRBV7-9; D: -; length: 15; J: TRBJ1-6; DNA: TGTGCCAGCAGCCCTCAGGGAACCCAAGGATCACCCCTCCACTTT; CDR3: CASSPQGTQGSPLHF
size: -; V: TRBV6-5; D: TRBD1; length: 14; J: TRBJ2-7; DNA: TGTGCCAGCAGTCCACGGACAGGGAATTACGAGCAGTACTTC; CDR3: CASSPRTGNYEQYF
size: -; V: TRBV12-3/TRBV12-4; D: -; length: 12; J: TRBJ1-2; DNA: TGTGCCAGCAGTTTCAGTGGCTATGGCTACACCTTC; CDR3: CASSFSGYGYTF
size: -; V: TRBV11-2; D: TRBD2; length: 15; J: TRBJ2-7; DNA: TGTGCCAGCAGCATAGGGACTAGCGGCAACTACGAGCAGTACTTC; CDR3: CASSIGTSGNYEQYF
size: -; V: TRBV10-3; D: TRBD1; length: 15; J: TRBJ1-1; DNA: TGTGCCATCAGTGGGACAGGGGGCGCAGACACTGAAGCTTTCTTT; CDR3: CAISGTGGADTEAFF
size: -; V: TRBV6-2/TRBV6-3; D: TRBD1; length: 15; J: TRBJ1-5; DNA: TGTGCCAGCAGTTACGTCAAACAGGGGGATCAGCCCCAGCATTTT; CDR3: CASSYVKQGDQPQHF